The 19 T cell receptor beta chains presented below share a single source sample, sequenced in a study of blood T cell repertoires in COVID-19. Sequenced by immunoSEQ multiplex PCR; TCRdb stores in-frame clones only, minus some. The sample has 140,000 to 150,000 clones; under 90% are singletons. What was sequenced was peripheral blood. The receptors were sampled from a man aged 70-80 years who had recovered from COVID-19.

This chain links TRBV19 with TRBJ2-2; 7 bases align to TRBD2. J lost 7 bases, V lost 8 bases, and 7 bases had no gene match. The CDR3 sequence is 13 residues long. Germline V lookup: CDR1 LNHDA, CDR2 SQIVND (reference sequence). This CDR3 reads CASGRETYGELFF. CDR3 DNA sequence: TGTGCCAGTGGGCGGGAGACGTACGGGGAGCTGTTTTTT.

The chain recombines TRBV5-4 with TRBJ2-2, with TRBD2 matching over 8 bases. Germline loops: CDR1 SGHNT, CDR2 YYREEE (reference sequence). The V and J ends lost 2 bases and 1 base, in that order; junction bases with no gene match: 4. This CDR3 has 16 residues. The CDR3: CASSLGAGGNTGELFF. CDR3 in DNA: TGTGCCAGCAGCTTAGGGGCGGGAGGGAACACCGGGGAGCTGTTTTTT.

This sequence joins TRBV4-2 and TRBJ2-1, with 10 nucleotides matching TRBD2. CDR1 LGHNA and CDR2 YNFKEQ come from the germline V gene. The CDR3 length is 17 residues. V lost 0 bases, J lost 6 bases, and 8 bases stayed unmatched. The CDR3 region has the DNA TGTGCCAGCAGCCAAGATTTGTCTAGCGGGAGTTTCAATGAGCAGTTCTTC. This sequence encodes CASSQDLSSGSFNEQFF.

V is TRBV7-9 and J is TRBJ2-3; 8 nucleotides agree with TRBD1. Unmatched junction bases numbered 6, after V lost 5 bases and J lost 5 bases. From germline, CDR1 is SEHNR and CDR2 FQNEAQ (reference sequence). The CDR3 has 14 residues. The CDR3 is CASSVDRGGDTQYF. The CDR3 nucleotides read TGTGCCAGCAGCGTTGACAGGGGCGGAGATACGCAGTATTTT. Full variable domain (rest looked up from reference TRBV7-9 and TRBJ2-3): DTGVSQNPRHKITKRGQNVTFRCDPISEHNRLYWYRQTLGQGPEFLTYFQNEAQLEKSRLLSDRFSAERPKGSFSTLEIQRTEQGDSAMYLCASSVDRGGDTQYFGPGTRLTVL.

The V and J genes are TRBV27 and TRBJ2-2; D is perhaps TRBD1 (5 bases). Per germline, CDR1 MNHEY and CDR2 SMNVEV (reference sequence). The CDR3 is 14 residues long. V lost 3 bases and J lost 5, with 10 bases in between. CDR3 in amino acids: CASSFQGLTGELFF. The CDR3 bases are TGTGCCAGCAGTTTTCAGGGCCTGACCGGGGAGCTGTTTTTT.

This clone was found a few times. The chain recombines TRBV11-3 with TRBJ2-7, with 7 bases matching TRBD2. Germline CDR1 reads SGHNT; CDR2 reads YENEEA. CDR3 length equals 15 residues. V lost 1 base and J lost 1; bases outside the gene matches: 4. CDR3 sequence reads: CASSLGGSRSYEQYF. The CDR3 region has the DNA TGTGCCAGCAGCTTAGGCGGGAGTAGGTCCTACGAGCAGTACTTC.

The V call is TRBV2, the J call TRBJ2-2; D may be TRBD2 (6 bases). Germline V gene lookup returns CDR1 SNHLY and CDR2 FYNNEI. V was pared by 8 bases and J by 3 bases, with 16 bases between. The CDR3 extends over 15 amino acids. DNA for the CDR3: TGTGCCAGCGCCCGGGAGAGAATTTACACCGGGGAGCTGTTTTTT. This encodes CASARERIYTGELFF.

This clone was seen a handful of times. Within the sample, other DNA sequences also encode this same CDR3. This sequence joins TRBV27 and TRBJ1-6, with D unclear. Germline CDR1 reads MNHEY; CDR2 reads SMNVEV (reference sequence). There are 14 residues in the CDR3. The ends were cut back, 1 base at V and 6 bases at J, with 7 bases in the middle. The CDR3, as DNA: TGTGCCAGCAGTTTATTCGGTGGTAATTCACCCCTCCACTTT. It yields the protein CASSLFGGNSPLHF.

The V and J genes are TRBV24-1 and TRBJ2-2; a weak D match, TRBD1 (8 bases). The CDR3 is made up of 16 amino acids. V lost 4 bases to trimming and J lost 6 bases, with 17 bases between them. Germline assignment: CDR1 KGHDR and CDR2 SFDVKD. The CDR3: CATSEAGQGGPGELFF. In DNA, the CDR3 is TGTGCCACCAGTGAGGCTGGACAGGGAGGGCCCGGGGAGCTGTTTTTT.

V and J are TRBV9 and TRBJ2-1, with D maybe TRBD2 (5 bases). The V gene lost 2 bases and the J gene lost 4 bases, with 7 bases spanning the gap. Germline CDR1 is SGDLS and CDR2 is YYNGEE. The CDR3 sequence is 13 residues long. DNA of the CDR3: TGTGCCAGCAGCGTGGGAGAATACAATGAGCAGTTCTTC. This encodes CASSVGEYNEQFF.

The CDR3 is CASSRTGTGEQYF. The DNA for the CDR3 is TGTGCCAGCAGCCGGACAGGGACGGGCGAGCAGTACTTC. The V and J genes are TRBV5-6 and TRBJ2-7; 8 bases match TRBD1. CDR1 is SGHDT and CDR2 is YYEEEE in the germline V gene. The CDR3 extends over 13 amino acids. The V and J ends lost 4 bases and 6 bases, in that order; junction bases with no gene match: 6.

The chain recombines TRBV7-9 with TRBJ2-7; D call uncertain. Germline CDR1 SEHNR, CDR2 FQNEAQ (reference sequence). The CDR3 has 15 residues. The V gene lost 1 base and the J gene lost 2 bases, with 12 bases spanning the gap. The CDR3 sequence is CASSLGFGTAYEQYF. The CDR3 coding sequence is TGTGCCAGCAGCTTAGGATTCGGAACAGCCTACGAGCAGTACTTC.

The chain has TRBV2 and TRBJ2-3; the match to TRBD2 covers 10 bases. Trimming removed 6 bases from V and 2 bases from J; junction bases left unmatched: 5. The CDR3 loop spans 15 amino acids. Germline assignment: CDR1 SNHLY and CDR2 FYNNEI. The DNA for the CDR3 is TGTGCCAGCAGGCGGCTAGCGGGAGACACAGATACGCAGTATTTT. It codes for CASRRLAGDTDTQYF.

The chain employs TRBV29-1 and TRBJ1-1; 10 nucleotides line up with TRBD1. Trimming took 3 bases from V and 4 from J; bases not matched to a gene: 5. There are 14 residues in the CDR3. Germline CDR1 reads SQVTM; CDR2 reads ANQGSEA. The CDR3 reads CSVDPDRGGTEAFF. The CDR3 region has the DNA TGCAGCGTTGACCCGGACAGGGGGGGCACTGAAGCTTTCTTT.

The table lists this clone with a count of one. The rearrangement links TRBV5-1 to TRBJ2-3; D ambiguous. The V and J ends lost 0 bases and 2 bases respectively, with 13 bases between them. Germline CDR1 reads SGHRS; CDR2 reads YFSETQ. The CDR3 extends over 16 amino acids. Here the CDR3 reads CASSLGRTSITDTQYF. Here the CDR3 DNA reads TGCGCCAGCAGCTTGGGTCGAACTTCGATCACAGATACGCAGTATTTT. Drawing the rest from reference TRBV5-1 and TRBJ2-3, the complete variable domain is KAGVTQTPRYLIKTRGQQVTLSCSPISGHRSVSWYQQTPGQGLQFLFEYFSETQRNKGNFPGRFSGRQFSNSRSEMNVSTLELGDSALYLCASSLGRTSITDTQYFGPGTRLTVL.

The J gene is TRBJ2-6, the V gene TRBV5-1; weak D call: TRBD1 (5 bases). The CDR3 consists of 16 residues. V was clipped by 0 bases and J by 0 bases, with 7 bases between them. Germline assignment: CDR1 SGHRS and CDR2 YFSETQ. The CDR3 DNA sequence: TGCGCCAGCAGCTTGGACAGGAACTCTGGGGCCAACGTCCTGACTTTC. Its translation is CASSLDRNSGANVLTF. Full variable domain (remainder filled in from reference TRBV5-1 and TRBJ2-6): KAGVTQTPRYLIKTRGQQVTLSCSPISGHRSVSWYQQTPGQGLQFLFEYFSETQRNKGNFPGRFSGRQFSNSRSEMNVSTLELGDSALYLCASSLDRNSGANVLTFGAGSRLTVL.

This CDR3 reads CASSYSWGGQETQYF. The CDR3 DNA is TGTGCCAGCAGTTACTCGTGGGGGGGCCAAGAGACCCAGTACTTC. The chain uses TRBV6-5 and TRBJ2-5; 7 bases map to TRBD2. The CDR3 consists of 15 residues. V dropped 0 bases and J dropped 1; count of bases not matched to a gene: 2. Germline CDR1 is MNHEY and CDR2 is SVGAGI.

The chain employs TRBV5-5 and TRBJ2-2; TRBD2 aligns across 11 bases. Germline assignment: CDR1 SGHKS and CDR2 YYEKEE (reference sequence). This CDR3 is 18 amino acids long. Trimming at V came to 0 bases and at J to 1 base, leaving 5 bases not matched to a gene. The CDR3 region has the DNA TGTGCCAGCAGCTTGGACCTGGGACTAGCGGTGAACACCGGGGAGCTGTTTTTT. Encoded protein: CASSLDLGLAVNTGELFF.

The CDR3, as DNA: TGCGCCAGCAGCCACGCCGGGACTAGCTGGACCGGGGAGCTGTTTTTT. It translates to CASSHAGTSWTGELFF. The chain uses TRBV4-1 and TRBJ2-2, with 9 bases lining up with TRBD2. Germline V lookup: CDR1 MGHRA, CDR2 YSYEKL. The CDR3 consists of 16 residues. Trimming at V came to 3 bases and at J to 5 bases, leaving 7 bases not matched to a gene.